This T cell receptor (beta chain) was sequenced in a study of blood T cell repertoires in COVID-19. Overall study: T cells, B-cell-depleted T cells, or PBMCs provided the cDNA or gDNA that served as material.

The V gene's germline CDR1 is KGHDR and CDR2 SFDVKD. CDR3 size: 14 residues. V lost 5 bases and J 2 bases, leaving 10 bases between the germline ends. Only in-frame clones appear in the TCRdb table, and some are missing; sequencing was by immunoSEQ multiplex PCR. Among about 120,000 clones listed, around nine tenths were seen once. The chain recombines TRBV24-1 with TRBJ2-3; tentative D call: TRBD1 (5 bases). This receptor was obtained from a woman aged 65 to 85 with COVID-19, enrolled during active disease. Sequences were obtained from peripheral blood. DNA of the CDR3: TGTGCCACCAGTGTTGGACAATCCACAGATACGCAGTATTTT. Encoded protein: CATSVGQSTDTQYF.